This TCR beta chain is drawn from a study of beta chain features in type 1 diabetes. This clone was picked up a small number of times. Its antigen is still unknown. The study, taken as a whole, reports: Type 1 diabetes patients had TCRB CDR3s that were shorter (moderately but significantly so) in all four CD4+ subsets.

The isolated RNA, all of it, was reverse transcribed, so expressed TCRB transcripts were what got sequenced. Sequencing was performed with immunoSEQ multiplex PCR; in TCRdb, only in-frame clones are kept and a portion is missing. The table lists roughly 500,000 clones, more than 9.5% of them singletons, with 0.046% in the top ten. This receptor was taken from a woman aged 18-29 years in good health. Sequencing was carried out using naive CD4+ T cells from blood.

The CDR3, as DNA: TGTGCCAGCAGCTTAGCGCTCCGGGACAGGGAATACAATGAGCAGTTCTTC. Residues: CASSLALRDREYNEQFF. This chain links TRBV7-9 with TRBJ2-1; 9 bases line up with TRBD1. V shed 0 bases and J 4 bases; nucleotides not matched to a gene: 7. The CDR3 runs 17 residues. Germline loops: CDR1 SEHNR, CDR2 FQNEAQ (reference sequence).